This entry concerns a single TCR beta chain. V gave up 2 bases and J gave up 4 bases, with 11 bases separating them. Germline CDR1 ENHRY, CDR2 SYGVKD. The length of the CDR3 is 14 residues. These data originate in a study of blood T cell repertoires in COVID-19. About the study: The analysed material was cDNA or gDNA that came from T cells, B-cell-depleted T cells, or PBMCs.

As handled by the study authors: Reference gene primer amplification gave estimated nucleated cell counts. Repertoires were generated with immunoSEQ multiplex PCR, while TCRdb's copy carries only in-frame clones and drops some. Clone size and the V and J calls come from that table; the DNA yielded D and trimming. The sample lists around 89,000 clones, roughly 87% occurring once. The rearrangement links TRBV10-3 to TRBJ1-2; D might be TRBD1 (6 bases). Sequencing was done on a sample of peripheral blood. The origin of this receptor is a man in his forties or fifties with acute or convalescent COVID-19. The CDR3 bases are TGTGCCATCAGTGAGAGGGACAACTCCTATGGCTACACCTTC. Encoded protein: CAISERDNSYGYTF.